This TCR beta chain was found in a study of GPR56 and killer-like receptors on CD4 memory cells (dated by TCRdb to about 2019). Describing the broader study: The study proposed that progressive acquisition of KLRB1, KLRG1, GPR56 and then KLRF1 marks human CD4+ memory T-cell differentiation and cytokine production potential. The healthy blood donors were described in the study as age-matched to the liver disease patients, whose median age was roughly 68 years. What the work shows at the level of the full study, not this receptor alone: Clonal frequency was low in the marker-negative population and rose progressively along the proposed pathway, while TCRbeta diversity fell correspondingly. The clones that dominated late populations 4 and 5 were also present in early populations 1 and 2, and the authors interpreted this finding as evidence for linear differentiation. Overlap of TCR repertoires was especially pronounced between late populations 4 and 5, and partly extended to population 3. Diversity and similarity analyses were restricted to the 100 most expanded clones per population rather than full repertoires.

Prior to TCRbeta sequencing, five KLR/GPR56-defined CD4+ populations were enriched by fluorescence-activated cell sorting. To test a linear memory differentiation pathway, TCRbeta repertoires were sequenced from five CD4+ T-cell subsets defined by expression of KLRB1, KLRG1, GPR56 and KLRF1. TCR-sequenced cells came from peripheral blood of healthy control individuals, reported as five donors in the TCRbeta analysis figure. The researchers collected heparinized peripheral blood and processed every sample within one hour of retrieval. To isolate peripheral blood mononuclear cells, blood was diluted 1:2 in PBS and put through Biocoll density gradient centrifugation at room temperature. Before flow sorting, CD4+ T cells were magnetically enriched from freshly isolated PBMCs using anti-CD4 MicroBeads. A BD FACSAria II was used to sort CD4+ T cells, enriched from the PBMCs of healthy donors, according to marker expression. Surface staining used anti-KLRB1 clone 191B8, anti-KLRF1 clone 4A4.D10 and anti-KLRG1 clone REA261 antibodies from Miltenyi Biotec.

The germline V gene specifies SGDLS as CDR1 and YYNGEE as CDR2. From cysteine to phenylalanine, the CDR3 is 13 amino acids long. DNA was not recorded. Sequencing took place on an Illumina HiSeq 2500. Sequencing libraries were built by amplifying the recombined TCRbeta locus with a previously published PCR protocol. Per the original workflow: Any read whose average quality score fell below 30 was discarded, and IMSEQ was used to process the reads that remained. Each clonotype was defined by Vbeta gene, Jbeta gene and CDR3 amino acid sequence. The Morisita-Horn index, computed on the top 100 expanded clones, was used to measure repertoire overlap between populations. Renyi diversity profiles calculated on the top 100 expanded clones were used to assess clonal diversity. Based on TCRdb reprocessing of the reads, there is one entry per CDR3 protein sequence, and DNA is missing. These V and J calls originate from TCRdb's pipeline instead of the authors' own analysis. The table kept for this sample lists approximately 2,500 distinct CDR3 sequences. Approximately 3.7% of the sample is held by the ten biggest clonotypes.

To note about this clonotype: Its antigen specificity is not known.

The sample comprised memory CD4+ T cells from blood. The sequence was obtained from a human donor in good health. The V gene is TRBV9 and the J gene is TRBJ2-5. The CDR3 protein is CASSAQAMETQYF.